This TCR beta chain appears in the sequencing data of a study of OX40 agonist ivuxolimab in advanced cancers. With regard to the full study: Ivuxolimab was a fully human IgG2 agonistic monoclonal antibody targeting the costimulatory receptor OX40 (CD134). Intravenous ivuxolimab was administered to patients every 2 weeks at six dose levels: 0.01, 0.1, 0.3, 1.5, 3 and 10 mg/kg. Of the approximately 53 patients in dose escalation, about 20 had hepatocellular carcinoma, some 15 had melanoma, 9 had renal cell carcinoma and 9 had head and neck cancer. In the dose-escalation cohort, around four fifths of patients were male, and the mean age was around 60 years with a range of about 20 to 80. Prior anti-PD-1, anti-PD-L1 or anti-CTLA-4 therapy was permitted, and 40% to 50% of dose-escalation patients had received checkpoint inhibitors. Partial responses occurred in three dose-escalation patients, of whom one had hepatocellular carcinoma and two had cutaneous melanoma. The purpose of peripheral TCRbeta sequencing was to test whether ivuxolimab changed TCR sequence diversity and led to clonal T-cell expansion. The paper describes the monotherapy dose-escalation part (N ≈ 52 patients) of the phase I trial of ivuxolimab. Results the study describes overall, beyond this receptor: The antigen specificity of the peripheral T cells that underwent clonal expansion was not determined. Clonal expansion of both CD4+ and CD8+ blood T cells was observed from baseline to week 6 at doses 0.1 to 3.0 mg/kg. Partial responders in the 0.1-3.0 mg/kg groups had among the lowest normalized peripheral clonal expansion, especially among CD8+ T cells. On average, CD8+ T cells showed more expanded clones than CD4+ T cells after ivuxolimab. Low levels of normalized T-cell clonal expansion were also seen in some patients who did not respond.

Genomic DNA was isolated from the sorted cells so that the TCRbeta CDR3 region could be sequenced. TCRbeta CDR3 regions were sequenced using the immunoSEQ Assay. Imported from immuneACCESS, the table was reduced by TCRdb to in-frame sequences with V and J called. These copies leave out some clones; in studies compared against another copy, an unresolved V gene accounts for under half, and the cause of the remainder is not known. This sample gives 70,000 or so clones in total; roughly 85% of them show up just once. The ten largest clones represent approximately 1.3% of the sample. The CDR3 goes from the cysteine to the phenylalanine over 11 residues. CDR3 DNA only is kept here, 33 bases in frame from base 1. From the germline V gene (reference sequence), CDR1 is DFQATT and CDR2 is SNEGSKA. The V and J ends are trimmed by 7 bases and 3 bases, leaving 9 bases between them. Patients with a history of autoimmune disease or receiving systemic immunosuppression were excluded from the trial. In every dose cohort, peripheral blood was drawn for TCR sequencing at baseline, cycle 4 day 1, and cycle 7 day 1. Samples were obtained from an open-label, multicenter, first-in-human phase I dose-escalation trial of ivuxolimab. Adults with locally advanced or metastatic melanoma, renal cell carcinoma, hepatocellular carcinoma or head and neck squamous cell carcinoma were enrolled in the trial. CD4+ and CD8+ T cells were sorted separately from peripheral blood before TCR sequencing.

Comment on this clone: Its antigen remains unidentified. Per-base qualities were not stored, and no clone one base away is much larger.

The receptor comes from an adult with an advanced solid tumor such as melanoma, head and neck, liver or kidney cancer. The chain was built from TRBV20-1 and TRBJ1-2, with no confidently assigned D gene. The specimen comprised CD4+ or CD8+ T cells sorted from blood, sampled in a trial of the OX40 agonist ivuxolimab. The encoded CDR3 is CSVSGDYGYTF. At the DNA level, the sequence is TGCAGTGTCAGCGGGGACTATGGCTACACCTTC.